A single sample is the source of the 20 T cell receptor beta chains below, sequenced in a study of T cell responses to AZD1222 COVID-19 vaccine. Produced via immunoSEQ multiplex PCR; TCRdb's table is partial and in-frame only. Among some 120,000 clones listed, more than 85% were seen once. The specimen was peripheral blood, collected on day 0 of AZD1222 vaccination. These TCRs come from an adult in good health.

Notes on this clone: The sample holds other DNA sequences that translate to the same CDR3. The chain is built from TRBV30 and TRBJ1-1; unclear D gene. V was shortened by 2 bases and J by 2 bases, with 9 bases between the two germline ends. CDR1 is GTSNPN and CDR2 is SVGIG in the germline V gene (reference sequence). The CDR3 has 13 amino acids. CDR3 region: CAWSWAGNTEAFF. The CDR3 DNA is TGTGCCTGGAGTTGGGCAGGTAACACTGAAGCTTTCTTT.

The V gene is TRBV7-9, the J gene TRBJ1-1; no clear D gene. The CDR3 spans 11 residues. V was shortened by 5 bases and J by 8 bases, with 9 bases between the two germline ends. Germline assignment: CDR1 SEHNR and CDR2 FQNEAQ (reference sequence). The DNA for the CDR3 is TGTGCCAGCAGCGCGAACTTCGAAGCTTTCTTT. Its translation: CASSANFEAFF.

The gene calls are TRBV27 and TRBJ1-4; D may be TRBD1 (5 bases). The CDR3 totals 14 residues. V was pared by 2 bases and J by 6 bases, with 10 bases between. CDR1 and CDR2 (germline): MNHEY, SMNVEV (reference sequence). Here the CDR3 DNA reads TGTGCCAGCAGTTTAAGGCAGGGAGATGAAAAACTGTTTTTT. Its translation: CASSLRQGDEKLFF.

This clone was seen only a few times. This chain joins TRBV24-1 and TRBJ2-7; 7 bases are shared with TRBD1. J gave up 3 bases and V 3 bases, and 7 bases lay outside the gene matches. From germline, CDR1 is KGHDR and CDR2 SFDVKD. The CDR3 totals 15 residues. CDR3 protein: CATSDPGQKDYEQYF. The CDR3 bases are TGTGCCACCAGTGATCCGGGACAGAAAGACTACGAGCAGTACTTC.

The chain combines TRBV7-9 with TRBJ1-1; D might be TRBD1 (5 bases). With 3 bases removed from V and 6 bases from J, the gap between germline ends came to 14 bases. The CDR3 has 14 residues. Germline V CDR1 and CDR2: SEHNR, FQNEAQ (reference sequence). The CDR3 DNA is TGTGCCAGCAGCTTGGCAGGGCTTAAATCTGAAGCTTTCTTT. It encodes CASSLAGLKSEAFF.

The rearrangement uses TRBV5-1 and TRBJ1-2; TRBD1 is a possible D gene (5 bases). The germline CDR1 and CDR2 sequences are SGHRS and YFSETQ. V gave up 0 bases and J gave up 7 bases, with 13 bases separating them. The CDR3 runs 14 residues. This CDR3 is CASSLGAGGGGYTF. In nucleotides, the CDR3 is TGCGCCAGCAGCTTGGGGGCCGGGGGTGGTGGCTACACCTTC.

This clone was recorded once. J is TRBJ2-4 and V is TRBV3-1 (or the pseudogene TRBV3-2); D could derive from TRBD1 or TRBD2 (5 bases each). CDR1 and CDR2 from the germline V gene are LGHDT and YNNKEL (reference sequence). This CDR3 spans 18 amino acids. The V and J ends lost 0 bases and 2 bases respectively, with 17 bases between them. As DNA, the CDR3 is TGTGCCAGCAGCCAAGACGGGTTTCGGGGCCTGACCAAAAACATTCAGTACTTC. It encodes CASSQDGFRGLTKNIQYF.

The chain employs TRBV6-2 or TRBV6-3 and TRBJ2-2; TRBD2 matches at 9 bases. CDR3 length equals 20 residues. Germline V gene data show CDR1 as MNHEY and CDR2 as SVGEGT. V gave up 0 bases and J gave up 3 bases; unmatched junction bases: 14. The CDR3 DNA is TGTGCCAGCAGTTACTCGCGGCTAGCGGGGAGATCCCCCCACACCGGGGAGCTGTTTTTT. Protein product: CASSYSRLAGRSPHTGELFF.

The chain carries TRBV5-1 and TRBJ1-5; D remains ambiguous. There are 14 residues in the CDR3. Deletions cut 5 bases from V and 7 bases from J, with 16 bases between. The V gene's germline CDR1 is SGHRS and CDR2 YFSETQ. The CDR3 DNA sequence: TGCGCCAGCAGAATCGACGTTTCAAACCAGCCCCAGCATTTT. As protein: CASRIDVSNQPQHF.

This rearrangement joins TRBV11-2 to TRBJ2-3; 11 nucleotides line up with TRBD2. Germline V gene lookup returns CDR1 SGHAT and CDR2 FQNNGV. CDR3 length: 18 residues. With 6 bases clipped from V and 2 bases from J, the junction kept 13 bases outside the gene matches. The CDR3 DNA is TGTGCCAGCAGACCGTCCCAGCTAGCGGGGGGCTACACAGATACGCAGTATTTT. It encodes CASRPSQLAGGYTDTQYF.

In its sample, this clone was seen once. V is TRBV10-3 and J is TRBJ2-3, with a possible D match to TRBD2 (7 bases). The CDR3 totals 16 residues. From germline, CDR1 is ENHRY and CDR2 SYGVKD. V was cut by 6 bases and J by 3 bases, with 19 bases left in between. CDR3: CAISAGVGGGTDTQYF. DNA for the CDR3: TGTGCCATCAGCGCAGGGGTTGGCGGGGGTACAGATACGCAGTATTTT.

V is TRBV10-3 and J is TRBJ1-2; 9 bases are a match to TRBD1. Germline lookup yields CDR1 ENHRY and CDR2 SYGVKD. The CDR3 extends over 14 amino acids. Trimming cost V 6 bases and J 5 bases; bases outside gene matches: 7. CDR3 sequence (DNA): TGTGCCATCAGGGACCCACAGGGGGCGTATGGCTACACCTTC. Amino acid sequence: CAIRDPQGAYGYTF.

The chain joins TRBV9 to TRBJ2-2; no clear D gene. The CDR3 contains 15 residues. The germline CDR1 and CDR2 sequences are SGDLS and YYNGEE. Trimming left V 0 bases short and J 5 bases short, with 11 bases between. The CDR3 here is CASSVASLGTGELFF. The CDR3 DNA sequence: TGTGCCAGCAGCGTAGCCTCCCTTGGGACCGGGGAGCTGTTTTTT.

V gene TRBV24-1 combines with J gene TRBJ2-5; 10 bases match TRBD1. J lost 5 bases, V lost 0 bases, and 5 bases had no gene match. This CDR3 comprises 16 residues. From germline, CDR1 is KGHDR and CDR2 SFDVKD. Here the CDR3 DNA reads TGTGCCACCAGTGATTTGAGGGACAGGGGTAAGGAGACCCAGTACTTC. Encoded protein: CATSDLRDRGKETQYF.

This chain joins TRBV24-1 and TRBJ1-3; tentatively, D is TRBD1 (5 bases). The germline V gene has CDR1 KGHDR and CDR2 SFDVKD. This CDR3 has 15 residues. Between the trimmed V and J ends, which lost 2 bases and 4 bases, there was a span of 11 bases. The CDR3, as DNA: TGTGCCACCAGTGATTCGACAGTATCAGGAAACACCATATATTTT. It specifies CATSDSTVSGNTIYF.

The chain recombines TRBV7-6 with TRBJ1-6; D is possibly TRBD1 (6 bases). Germline V CDR1 and CDR2: SGHVS, FNYEAQ. The CDR3 consists of 14 residues. Trimming pared 2 bases from V and 7 bases from J, leaving 9 bases between. The CDR3 sequence: CASSLSTGNSPLHF. As DNA, the CDR3 is TGTGCCAGCAGCTTAAGTACAGGGAATTCACCCCTCCACTTT.

In DNA, the CDR3 is TGTGCCAGCAGTTACCCGACGGACACTAACTATGGCTACACCTTC. This encodes CASSYPTDTNYGYTF. V is TRBV6-6 and J is TRBJ1-2; D might be TRBD1 (5 bases). Germline values: CDR1 MNHNY, CDR2 SVGAGI (reference sequence). V shed 2 bases and J shed 0 bases, with 10 bases lying between them. CDR3 length: 15 amino acids.

The rearrangement joins TRBV25-1 to TRBJ1-3, with D hard to call. The germline V gene has CDR1 MGHDK and CDR2 SYGVNS. V lost 5 bases, J lost 4 bases, and 12 bases lay in between. The length of the CDR3 is 14 residues. This CDR3 reads CASSLGVNGNTIYF. The CDR3 nucleotides read TGTGCCAGCAGTCTCGGGGTGAACGGAAACACCATATATTTT.

This chain joins TRBV27 and TRBJ1-2, with 9 bases that match TRBD1. In germline, CDR1 is MNHEY, CDR2 SMNVEV (reference sequence). The V and J ends lost 8 bases and 5 bases, in that order; junction bases with no gene match: 9. The CDR3 is 14 amino acids. The CDR3 coding sequence is TGTGCCAGCGGTAAATGGGACAGGGAATATGGCTACACCTTC. It specifies CASGKWDREYGYTF.

There are a few counts of this clone. The chain uses TRBV5-1 and TRBJ1-2, with D perhaps TRBD1 (5 bases). Germline CDR1 is SGHRS and CDR2 is YFSETQ. CDR3 size: 15 residues. V was cut by 0 bases and J by 2 bases, with 11 bases left in between. This CDR3 reads CASSLGGASNYGYTF. In DNA, the CDR3 is TGCGCCAGCAGCTTGGGAGGGGCGTCAAACTATGGCTACACCTTC. Combining the CDR3 with reference TRBV5-1 and TRBJ1-2 gives the whole variable domain KAGVTQTPRYLIKTRGQQVTLSCSPISGHRSVSWYQQTPGQGLQFLFEYFSETQRNKGNFPGRFSGRQFSNSRSEMNVSTLELGDSALYLCASSLGGASNYGYTFGSGTRLTVV.